The 30 T cell receptor beta chains reported below all come from one sample, sequenced in a study of Graves' ophthalmopathy and Graves' hyperthyroidism. RNA transcripts served as template for amplifying TCR beta CDR3 sequences. Amplification began with first-round RT-PCR using HTBI primers, then second-round multiplex PCR was performed. One entry per CDR3 protein results from TCRdb running MiXCR on the multiplex PCR reads. The top ten clones hold roughly 11% of a sample with around 1,000,000 distinct CDR3 sequences, around a third of them seen once. Sequenced input: peripheral blood or thyroid tissue (not recorded which). The receptor set was obtained from an adult man with Graves' hyperthyroidism.

In its sample, this clonotype was seen a few times. This sequence joins TRBV29-1 and TRBJ1-2; 8 nucleotides line up with TRBD1. The CDR3 has 13 amino acids. CDR1 is SQVTM and CDR2 is ANQGSEA in the germline V gene. Unmatched junction bases numbered 11, after V lost 6 bases and J lost 8 bases. CDR3 in amino acids: CSVDDRGSWGYTF. CDR3 nucleotide sequence: TGCAGCGTGGACGACAGGGGTAGTTGGGGCTACACCTTC.

This chain links TRBV24-1 with TRBJ2-7; 7 bases are shared with TRBD1. Germline lookup yields CDR1 KGHDR and CDR2 SFDVKD. This CDR3 has 17 residues. The ends lost 5 bases at V and 3 bases at J; junction bases unmatched: 15. The DNA of the CDR3 is TGTGCCACCAGTGGGACCGTTGAACAGGGGTCTATCTACGAGCAGTACTTC. Translated, it gives CATSGTVEQGSIYEQYF.

The CDR3 is CASRLENYGYTF. CDR3 bases: TGTGCCAGCCGGCTAGAAAACTATGGCTACACCTTC. The V call is TRBV4-2, the J call TRBJ1-2; unclear D gene. The length of the CDR3 is 12 residues. V was shortened by 8 bases and J by 2 bases, with 9 bases between the two germline ends. CDR1 is LGHNA and CDR2 is YNFKEQ in the germline V gene.

Comments on this clonotype: Since a much larger clone is just one base distant, this may be a read error. The chain couples TRBV7-9 to TRBJ2-7; tentatively, D is TRBD2 (6 bases). This CDR3 has 15 amino acids. Trimming pared 4 bases from V and 1 base from J, leaving 14 bases between. The V gene's germline CDR1 is SEHNR and CDR2 FQNEAQ (reference sequence). CDR3 sequence reads: CASSSAGGGSYEQYF. CDR3 bases: TGTGCCAGCAGCTCTGCCGGGGGAGGTTCCTACGAGCAGTACTTC.

Remarks on this clonotype: A junction boundary mismatches the germline segment, possibly from a read error. The chain links TRBV7-6 to TRBJ2-7, with TRBD1 matching over 8 bases. This CDR3 contains 13 residues. From germline, CDR1 is SGHVS and CDR2 FNYEAQ. The CDR3 DNA follows: TGTACCAGCAGCAAAGGACAGGGTTACGAGCAGTACTTC. Translating gives CTSSKGQGYEQYF. Using reference TRBV7-6 and TRBJ2-7 for the parts outside the CDR3, the full variable domain is GAGVSQSPRYKVTKRGQDVALRCDPISGHVSLYWYRQALGQGPEFLTYFNYEAQQDKSGLPNDRFSAERPEGSISTLTIQRTEQRDSAMYRCTSSKGQGYEQYFGPGTRLTVT.

This clonotype was detected only a few times. The V and J genes are TRBV6-1 and TRBJ2-7; 12 positions agree with TRBD2. Germline V gene lookup returns CDR1 MNHNS and CDR2 SASEGT. The length of the CDR3 is 15 residues. V was clipped by 4 bases and J by 5 bases; unmatched bases: 6. The CDR3 region has the DNA TGTGCCAGCAGTGGGGAACTAGCGGGAGGCAACGAGCAGTACTTC. It yields the protein CASSGELAGGNEQYF.

This clonotype has more than one count but fewer than ten. CDR3 in DNA: TGTGCCAGCAGCTTTCTGCGGGACAACACCGGGGAGCTGTTTTTT. It translates to CASSFLRDNTGELFF. The J gene is TRBJ2-2, the V gene TRBV11-2; perhaps TRBD2 as D (6 bases). This CDR3 is 15 amino acids long. The V gene's germline CDR1 is SGHAT and CDR2 FQNNGV. Trimming pared 3 bases from V and 2 bases from J, leaving 10 bases between.

The count of this clonotype is one. One end of the junction does not line up with germline, which may come from a read error. The chain joins TRBV12-3 or TRBV12-4 to TRBJ2-5, with 12 bases identical to TRBD2. This CDR3 has 14 amino acids. The CDR3 loop reads CASSLAGGLGTQYF. The CDR3 region has the DNA TGTGCCAGCAGTCTAGCGGGAGGGTTGGGGACCCAGTACTTC.

Regarding this clonotype: A read error may produce the germline difference seen at one junction end. The chain is built from TRBV15 and TRBJ1-5, with D perhaps TRBD1 (6 bases). The CDR3 spans 15 residues. The V gene's germline CDR1 is LNHNV and CDR2 YYDKDF (reference sequence). The CDR3 region is CATSRGWQTNQPQHF. The CDR3 DNA sequence: TGTGCCACGAGCAGGGGATGGCAGACCAATCAGCCCCAGCATTTT. Based on the CDR3 plus reference TRBV15 and TRBJ1-5, the full variable domain is DAMVIQNPRYQVTQFGKPVTLSCSQTLNHNVMYWYQQKSSQAPKLLFHYYDKDFNNEADTPDNFQSRRPNTSFCFLDIRSPGLGDTAMYLCATSRGWQTNQPQHFGDGTRLSIL.

This clonotype was observed many times. This rearrangement joins TRBV20-1 to TRBJ1-1; a possible D gene is TRBD1 (5 bases). There are 11 residues in the CDR3. From germline, CDR1 is DFQATT and CDR2 SNEGSKA (reference sequence). V was cut by 6 bases and J by 8 bases, with 13 bases left in between. CDR3 amino acids: CSAQQAVEAFF. In DNA, the CDR3 is TGCAGTGCACAACAGGCCGTGGAAGCTTTCTTT.

CDR3 DNA sequence: TGTGCCAGCAGCTTAGATTTGTTTGGGCAGCCGGGCTATGGCTACACCTTC. Protein: CASSLDLFGQPGYGYTF. The J gene is TRBJ1-2, the V gene TRBV7-2; D unresolved. V was clipped by 1 base and J by 4 bases, with 19 bases between them. The CDR3 runs 17 residues. Looked up from germline, CDR1 is SGHTA and CDR2 is FQGNSA.

This clonotype was seen repeatedly, ten times or more. This rearrangement joins TRBV6-5 to TRBJ1-5; the D is unclear. The length of the CDR3 is 13 residues. Germline CDR1 MNHEY, CDR2 SVGAGI. V shed 8 bases and J shed 1 base, with 9 bases lying between them. CDR3 DNA sequence: TGTGCCAGCGTTCCGGGGAGCAATCAGCCCCAGCATTTT. It yields the protein CASVPGSNQPQHF.

A word on this clonotype: A read error may produce the germline difference seen at one junction end. This chain uses TRBV10-2 with TRBJ1-2; a possible D gene is TRBD1 (5 bases). CDR1 WSHSY and CDR2 SAAADI come from the germline V gene. The CDR3 covers 15 residues. The CDR3 DNA follows: TGTGCCAGCAGTGCCGGGACGGTGTGGGATCGGGGCTACACCTTC. It encodes CASSAGTVWDRGYTF.

This clonotype was detected a few times. A much larger clone is a single base away; this may be a read error. The rearrangement links TRBV10-3 to TRBJ1-6; D gene uncertain. The CDR3 extends over 13 amino acids. V gave up 11 bases and J gave up 8 bases, with 16 bases separating them. Germline assignment: CDR1 ENHRY and CDR2 SYGVKD. The CDR3 region is CAVMRSIDSPLHF. The CDR3 DNA reads TGTGCCGTCATGCGGAGCATCGATTCACCCCTCCACTTT.

This clonotype was seen repeatedly, ten times or more. The chain has TRBV12-3 or TRBV12-4 and TRBJ2-7; tentatively, D is TRBD2 (5 bases). CDR3 length: 13 residues. Trimming left V 3 bases short and J 6 bases short, with 12 bases between. As DNA, the CDR3 is TGTGCCAGCAGTTTTGGGAGCCCTGCCGAGCAGTACTTC. Translating it yields CASSFGSPAEQYF.

This clonotype came up many times. The chain recombines TRBV20-1 with TRBJ2-7, with D tentatively TRBD2 (6 bases). The CDR3 spans 13 residues. The V end was cut by 4 bases, the J end by 0 bases, with 10 bases between. Per germline, CDR1 DFQATT and CDR2 SNEGSKA (reference sequence). CDR3 sequence (DNA): TGCAGTGCTACTAGCGTGAACTCCTACGAGCAGTACTTC. Translation gives CSATSVNSYEQYF.

This chain uses TRBV4-3 with TRBJ1-1; perhaps TRBD1 as D (5 bases). V was pared by 1 base and J by 1 base, with 16 bases between. The CDR3 contains 17 residues. From germline, CDR1 is LGHNA and CDR2 YSLEER. CDR3 DNA sequence: TGCGCCAGCAGCCAAGGGTTGTTGGGGGGAGGGAACACTGAAGCTTTCTTT. Translation: CASSQGLLGGGNTEAFF.

The CDR3 loop is CATKAVTKQYF. As DNA, the CDR3 is TGTGCCACCAAAGCCGTTACCAAGCAGTACTTC. J is TRBJ2-7 and V is TRBV15; D unclear. Trimming left V 7 bases short and J 8 bases short, with 12 bases between. The CDR3 consists of 11 residues. Germline V gene lookup returns CDR1 LNHNV and CDR2 YYDKDF (reference sequence).

This clonotype was detected ten times or more. The genes are TRBV2 and TRBJ1-1; a weak D match, TRBD1 (6 bases). The CDR3 consists of 14 residues. Germline CDR1 SNHLY, CDR2 FYNNEI. Trimming left V 1 base short and J 3 bases short, with 9 bases between. In DNA, the CDR3 is TGTGCCAGCAGTGAAGTCGGGGGCTACACTGAAGCTTTCTTT. It codes for CASSEVGGYTEAFF. The variable domain in full, with the rest retrieved from reference TRBV2 and TRBJ1-1, is EPEVTQTPSHQVTQMGQEVILRCVPISNHLYFYWYRQILGQKVEFLVSFYNNEISEKSEIFDDQFSVERPDGSNFTLKIRSTKLEDSAMYFCASSEVGGYTEAFFGQGTRLTVV.

This clonotype has more than one count but fewer than ten. The chain recombines TRBV25-1 with TRBJ2-5, with a possible D match to TRBD2 (5 bases). The CDR3 has 15 amino acids. The germline V gene has CDR1 MGHDK and CDR2 SYGVNS. V dropped 3 bases and J dropped 4 bases, with 15 bases sitting between them. The CDR3 sequence is CASSESRSGRETQYF. CDR3 in DNA: TGTGCCAGCAGTGAGAGCAGGAGCGGTCGAGAGACCCAGTACTTC.

Points on this clonotype: A much larger clone differs by one base, so this may be a read error. The chain carries TRBV2 and TRBJ2-5, with D uncertain. V was cut by 3 bases and J by 2 bases, with 13 bases left in between. The germline gives CDR1 SNHLY, CDR2 FYNNEI. The CDR3 runs 15 residues. CDR3 nucleotide sequence: TGTGCCAGCAGTGACGCTCGCAAGGTGCAAGAGACCCAGTACTTC. Encoded protein: CASSDARKVQETQYF.

The chain employs TRBV5-1 and TRBJ2-5; 11 nucleotides agree with TRBD2. The CDR3 has 19 amino acids. Germline CDR1 reads SGHRS; CDR2 reads YFSETQ. V lost 3 bases, J lost 1 base, and 14 bases stayed unmatched. The CDR3 region has the DNA TGCGCCAGCAGCTCCGTCCGAGAACTAGCGGGAGTCCTCCAAGAGACCCAGTACTTC. Protein: CASSSVRELAGVLQETQYF.

This chain joins TRBV25-1 and TRBJ1-1; D possibly corresponds to TRBD1 (5 bases). CDR1 MGHDK and CDR2 SYGVNS come from the germline V gene. V was clipped by 1 base and J by 6 bases, with 18 bases between them. This CDR3 has 16 amino acids. Here the CDR3 reads CASSEFPGRDRAEAFF. As DNA, the CDR3 is TGTGCCAGCAGTGAATTCCCGGGGCGGGACCGGGCTGAAGCTTTCTTT.

This clonotype was recorded at least ten times. The chain employs TRBV2 and TRBJ1-5, with 7 bases aligning to TRBD1. The V gene end was trimmed by 5 bases and the J gene end by 7 bases; junction bases not matched to a gene: 11. CDR3 length: 15 residues. The V gene's germline CDR1 is SNHLY and CDR2 FYNNEI. Written as DNA, the CDR3 is TGTGCCAGCAGTCTCCAGACAGGGTTCAACCAGCCCCAGCATTTT. It specifies CASSLQTGFNQPQHF.

The sample holds many counts of this clonotype. The CDR3 DNA is TGTGCCAGCAGCCCGAGACTAGCGGGAGGGCAGACCGGGGAGCTGTTTTTT. This encodes CASSPRLAGGQTGELFF. This chain uses TRBV7-9 with TRBJ2-2; 14 nucleotides line up with TRBD2. In germline, CDR1 is SEHNR, CDR2 FQNEAQ (reference sequence). CDR3 length equals 17 residues. V was pared by 5 bases and J by 5 bases, with 7 bases of the junction left unmatched.

This clonotype showed up many times. V is TRBV9 and J is TRBJ1-2; 7 bases agree with TRBD1. CDR3 length: 14 residues. CDR1 is SGDLS, CDR2 YYNGEE, per germline. V lost 4 bases and J lost 8; bases outside the gene matches: 11. Written as DNA, the CDR3 is TGTGCCAGCAGCCAGAGAGGAGGGGGCGAGGGCTACACCTTC. Translated: CASSQRGGGEGYTF.

This rearrangement joins TRBV2 to TRBJ2-5; D uncertain. V was clipped by 4 bases and J by 4 bases, with 16 bases between them. The germline V gene encodes CDR1 SNHLY and CDR2 FYNNEI. This CDR3 has 15 amino acids. CDR3 residues: CASSGQSDWRETQYF. Here the CDR3 DNA reads TGTGCCAGCAGTGGACAATCAGACTGGAGAGAGACCCAGTACTTC.

The chain uses TRBV20-1 and TRBJ1-5; no reliable D call. The CDR3 sequence is 14 residues long. Germline V lookup: CDR1 DFQATT, CDR2 SNEGSKA (reference sequence). V was pared by 4 bases and J by 0 bases, with 10 bases between. CDR3 DNA sequence: TGCAGTGCTACTACAGCAGCTAGCAATCAGCCCCAGCATTTT. Protein sequence: CSATTAASNQPQHF.

Concerning this clonotype: One end of the junction does not line up with germline, which may come from a read error. The rearrangement uses TRBV5-1 and TRBJ2-7, with D possibly called TRBD1 or TRBD2 (6 bases each). The CDR3 has 15 amino acids. Germline values: CDR1 SGHRS, CDR2 YFSETQ. CDR3 loop: CASSAGGGSFYEQYF. In DNA form, the CDR3 reads TGTGCCAGCAGCGCAGGAGGGGGGTCCTTCTACGAGCAGTACTTC. Drawing the rest from reference TRBV5-1 and TRBJ2-7, the complete variable domain is KAGVTQTPRYLIKTRGQQVTLSCSPISGHRSVSWYQQTPGQGLQFLFEYFSETQRNKGNFPGRFSGRQFSNSRSEMNVSTLELGDSALYLCASSAGGGSFYEQYFGPGTRLTVT.

There are many counts of this clonotype. The chain carries TRBV20-1 and TRBJ1-5; a possible D gene is TRBD1 (5 bases). Germline CDR1 reads DFQATT; CDR2 reads SNEGSKA (reference sequence). V lost 3 bases to trimming and J lost 3 bases, with 9 bases between them. The CDR3 is made up of 13 amino acids. The CDR3 nucleotides read TGCAGTGCTAGGCGGACATCCAATCAGCCCCAGCATTTT. Translated, it gives CSARRTSNQPQHF.